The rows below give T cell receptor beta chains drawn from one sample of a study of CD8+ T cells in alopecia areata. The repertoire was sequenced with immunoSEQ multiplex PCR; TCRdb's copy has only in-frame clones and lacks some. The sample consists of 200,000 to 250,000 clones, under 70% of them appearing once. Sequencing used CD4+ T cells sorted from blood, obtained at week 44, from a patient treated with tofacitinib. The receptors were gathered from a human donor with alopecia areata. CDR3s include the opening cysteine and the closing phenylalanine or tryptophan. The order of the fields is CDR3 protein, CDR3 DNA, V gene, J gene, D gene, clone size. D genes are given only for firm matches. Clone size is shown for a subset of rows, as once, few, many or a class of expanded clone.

CDR3aa: CSVEPLGGGAGNEQFF
CDR3nt: TGCAGCGTTGAACCCCTTGGCGGGGGGGCTGGGAATGAGCAGTTCTTC
v_gene: TRBV29-1
j_gene: TRBJ2-1
d_gene: TRBD2
abundance: few

CDR3aa: CASSEGARNTEAFF
CDR3nt: TGTGCCAGCAGTGAGGGGGCCAGGAACACTGAAGCTTTCTTT
v_gene: TRBV6-6
j_gene: TRBJ1-1
d_gene: TRBD1
abundance: NA

CDR3aa: CSTQGKLTDTQYF
CDR3nt: TGCAGCACCCAGGGGAAACTCACAGATACGCAGTATTTT
v_gene: TRBV29-1
j_gene: TRBJ2-3
d_gene: NA
abundance: few

CDR3aa: CASSSLAGGPWDTQYF
CDR3nt: TGTGCCAGCAGTTCCCTCGCGGGGGGGCCATGGGATACGCAGTATTTT
v_gene: TRBV27
j_gene: TRBJ2-3
d_gene: TRBD2
abundance: NA

CDR3aa: CAISESGSGSAVTF
CDR3nt: TGTGCCATCAGTGAGTCCGGCAGCGGGTCGGCGGTCACCTTC
v_gene: TRBV10-3
j_gene: TRBJ1-2
d_gene: NA
abundance: NA

CDR3aa: CASSRDPNYGYTF
CDR3nt: TGTGCCAGCAGTCGGGACCCTAACTATGGCTACACCTTC
v_gene: TRBV2
j_gene: TRBJ1-2
d_gene: NA
abundance: NA

CDR3aa: CASSQTSGVADTQYF
CDR3nt: TGCGCCAGCAGCCAGACTAGCGGGGTCGCAGATACGCAGTATTTT
v_gene: TRBV4-3
j_gene: TRBJ2-3
d_gene: TRBD2
abundance: few

CDR3aa: CAWRNRGRGEKLFF
CDR3nt: TGTGCCTGGAGGAACAGGGGAAGAGGGGAAAAACTGTTTTTT
v_gene: TRBV30
j_gene: TRBJ1-4
d_gene: TRBD1
abundance: NA

CDR3aa: CASSDWGRNNEQFF
CDR3nt: TGTGCCAGCAGTGATTGGGGACGCAACAATGAGCAGTTCTTC
v_gene: TRBV10-3
j_gene: TRBJ2-1
d_gene: NA
abundance: few

CDR3aa: CASSFAGSSYNEQFF
CDR3nt: TGTGCCAGCAGTTTCGCGGGTTCCTCCTACAATGAGCAGTTCTTC
v_gene: TRBV6-5
j_gene: TRBJ2-1
d_gene: NA
abundance: NA

CDR3aa: CAWSPGQGRGYTF
CDR3nt: TGTGCCTGGAGTCCGGGACAGGGACGGGGCTACACCTTC
v_gene: TRBV30
j_gene: TRBJ1-2
d_gene: TRBD1
abundance: NA